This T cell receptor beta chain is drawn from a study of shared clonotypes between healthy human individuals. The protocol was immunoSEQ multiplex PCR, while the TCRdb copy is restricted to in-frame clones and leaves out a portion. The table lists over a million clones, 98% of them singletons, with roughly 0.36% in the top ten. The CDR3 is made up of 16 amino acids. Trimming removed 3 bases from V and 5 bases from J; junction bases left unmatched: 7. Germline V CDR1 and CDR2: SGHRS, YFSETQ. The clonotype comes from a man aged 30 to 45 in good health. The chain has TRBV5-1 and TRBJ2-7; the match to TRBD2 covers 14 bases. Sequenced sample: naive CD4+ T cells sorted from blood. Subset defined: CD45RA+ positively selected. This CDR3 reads CASSWGLAGVGHEQYF. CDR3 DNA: TGCGCCAGCAGCTGGGGACTAGCGGGAGTAGGCCACGAGCAGTACTTC.